This T cell receptor (beta chain) was documented in a study of cytomegalovirus exposure and HLA in healthy donors (dated by TCRdb to 2016 to 2017). About the study as a whole: According to a later analysis, the 120 or so validation repertoires were produced on the same platform as the roughly 720 repertoires of the first cohort. The study aimed to test whether cataloging public T cell receptors could reveal signatures of past pathogen exposure. In addition to the first cohort of 650 to 800 subjects, a separate validation cohort of 130 or so different subjects was used. The study combined high-throughput TCR immunosequencing, statistical association of individual TCRs with disease status, and machine learning to predict cytomegalovirus infection status.

Donors formed part of the validation cohort, which comprised some 120 subjects and was distinct from the first cohort of 550 to 850 subjects. Including the terminal cysteine and phenylalanine, the CDR3 comprises 15 residues. This entry keeps only the CDR3 DNA: 45 bases, framed from base 1. Cut back by 4 bases and 1 base, the V and J ends lie 11 bases apart. CDR1 and CDR2 are read off the germline V gene (reference sequence) as PRHDT and FYEKMQ. Notes on this clone: Its cognate antigen has yet to be identified. No much larger clone is present one base from it, and per-base qualities are unavailable.

The library came from the immunoSEQ multiplex PCR assay. The authors processed their data as follows. A statistical classification framework was built to diagnose cytomegalovirus status from the catalog of TCR beta chain sequences. This is the immuneACCESS table as TCRdb keeps it, with only in-frame sequences that have V and J called. A part of the clones is gone; compared with another copy, unresolved V genes explain less than half, and the rest is unexplained. Clone size and V and J calls were adopted from that table, with D and trimming inferred from the DNA. The sample yields about 160,000 clones; 95% to 97% were counted once. The ten largest make up 0.89% of the sample. General conclusions and limits of the study: The validation cohort had no HLA typing available for a later analysis, so co-occurrence within that cohort was assessed over all 130 or so repertoires. The study gave a list of about 160 TCR beta chains associated with cytomegalovirus. In vitro tests confirmed that a few of the cytomegalovirus-associated TCR beta chains recognize cytomegalovirus antigens. Most TCR sequences were observed very rarely across donors, whereas some public TCRs were present in many individuals. Cytomegalovirus status was reported to be diagnosed by the classifier with high specificity and sensitivity in both the original and validation cohorts. The authors suggested that the approach could potentially be extended to other disease states and immunological phenotypes. Subsequent analysis determined that TCRs grouped into clusters in the first cohort also showed a tendency toward co-occurrence across the 120 or so validation repertoires, and approximately 94% of cluster scores exceeded 0.

Material for sequencing was PBMCs. This receptor chain uses TRBV13 and TRBJ1-5; a weak D assignment points to TRBD1 (6 bases agree). The source is a woman under 30 in good health and CMV-seronegative. The DNA sequence reads TGTGCCAGCAGCTCCCACAGGGAGAGCAATCAGCCCCAGCATTTT. This yields the protein CASSSHRESNQPQHF.